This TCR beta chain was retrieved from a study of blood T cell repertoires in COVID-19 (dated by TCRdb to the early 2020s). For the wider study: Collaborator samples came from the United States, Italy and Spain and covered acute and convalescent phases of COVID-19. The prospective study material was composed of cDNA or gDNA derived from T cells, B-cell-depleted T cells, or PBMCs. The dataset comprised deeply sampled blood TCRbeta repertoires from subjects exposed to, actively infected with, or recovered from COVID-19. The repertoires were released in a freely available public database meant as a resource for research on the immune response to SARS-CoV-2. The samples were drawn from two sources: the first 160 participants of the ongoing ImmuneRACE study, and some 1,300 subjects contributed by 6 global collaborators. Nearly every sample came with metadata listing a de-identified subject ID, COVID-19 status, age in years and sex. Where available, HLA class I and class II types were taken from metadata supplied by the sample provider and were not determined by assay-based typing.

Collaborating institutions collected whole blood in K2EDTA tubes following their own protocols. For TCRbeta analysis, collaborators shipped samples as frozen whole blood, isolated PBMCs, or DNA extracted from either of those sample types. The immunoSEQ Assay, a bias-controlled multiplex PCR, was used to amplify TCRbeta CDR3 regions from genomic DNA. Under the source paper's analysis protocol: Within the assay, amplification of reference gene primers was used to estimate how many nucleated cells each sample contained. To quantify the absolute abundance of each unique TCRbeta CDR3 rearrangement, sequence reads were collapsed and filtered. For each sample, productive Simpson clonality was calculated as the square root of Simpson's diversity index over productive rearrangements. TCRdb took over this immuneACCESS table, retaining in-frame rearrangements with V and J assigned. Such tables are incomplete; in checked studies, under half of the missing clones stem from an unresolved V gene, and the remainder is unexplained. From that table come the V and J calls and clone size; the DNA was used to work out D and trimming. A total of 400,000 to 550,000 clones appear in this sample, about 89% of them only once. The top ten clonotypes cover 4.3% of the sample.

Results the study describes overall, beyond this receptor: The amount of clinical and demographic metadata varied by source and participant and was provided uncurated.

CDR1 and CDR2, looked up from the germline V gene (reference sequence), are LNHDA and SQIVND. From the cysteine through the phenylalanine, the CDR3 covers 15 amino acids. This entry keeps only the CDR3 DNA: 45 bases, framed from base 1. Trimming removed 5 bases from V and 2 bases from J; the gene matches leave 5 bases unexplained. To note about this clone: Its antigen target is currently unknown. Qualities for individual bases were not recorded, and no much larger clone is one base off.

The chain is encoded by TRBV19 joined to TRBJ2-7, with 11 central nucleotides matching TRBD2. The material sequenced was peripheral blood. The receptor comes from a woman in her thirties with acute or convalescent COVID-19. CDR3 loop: CASSPVSGGAYEQYF. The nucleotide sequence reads TGTGCCAGTAGTCCGGTTAGCGGGGGGGCCTACGAGCAGTACTTC.